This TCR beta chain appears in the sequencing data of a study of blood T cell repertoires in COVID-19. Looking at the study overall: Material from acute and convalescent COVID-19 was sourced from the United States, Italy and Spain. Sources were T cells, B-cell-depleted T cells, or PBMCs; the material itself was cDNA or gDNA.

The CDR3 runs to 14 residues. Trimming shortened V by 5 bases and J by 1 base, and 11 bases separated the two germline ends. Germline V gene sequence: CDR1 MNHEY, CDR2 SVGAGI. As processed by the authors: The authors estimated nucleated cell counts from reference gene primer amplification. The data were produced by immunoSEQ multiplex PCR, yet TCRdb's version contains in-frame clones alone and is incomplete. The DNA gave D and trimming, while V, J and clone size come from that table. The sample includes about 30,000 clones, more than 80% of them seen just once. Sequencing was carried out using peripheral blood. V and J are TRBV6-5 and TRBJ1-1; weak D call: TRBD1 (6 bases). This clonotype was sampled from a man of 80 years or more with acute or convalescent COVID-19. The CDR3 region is CASSRGQQNTEAFF. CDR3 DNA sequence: TGTGCCAGCAGTCGGGGACAACAGAACACTGAAGCTTTCTTT.